This T cell receptor (beta chain) stems from a study of blood T cells in healthy people across ages. This clonotype was counted between two and nine times. Losses at the gene ends were 8 bases for V and 13 bases for J; bases not matched to a gene: 16. From germline, CDR1 is SQVTM and CDR2 ANQGSEA. This CDR3 comprises 13 residues. PCR was performed a second time for about 7 to 11 cycles using a sample-barcoded 5' primer and a J-beta primer mix. The template-switch adaptor was a 5' adaptor with 12 random nucleotides. It tagged each cDNA molecule. Each CDR3 protein is one row after TCRdb ran MiXCR on the 5' RACE reads. Among hundreds of thousands of distinct CDR3 sequences, about half were seen once, and the ten largest hold roughly 31%. Every donor provided 8.5 to 10 milliliters of peripheral blood.

The sequencing sample was made of blood. The gene calls are TRBV29-1 and TRBJ2-4; 8 bases agree with TRBD2. The sequence was collected from a woman between 55 and 75 years old in good health. The CDR3 DNA reads TGCAGCCACACTAGCACTAGCGGAGGGGGACAGTACTTC. Translating it yields CSHTSTSGGGQYF.